This TCR beta chain appears in the sequencing data of a study of cytomegalovirus exposure and HLA in healthy donors. Amplification used 60 Vbeta primers and 13 Jbeta primers. The method was immunoSEQ multiplex PCR; TCRdb's version includes in-frame clones alone and lacks a portion of them. The data contain around 130,000 clones, 79% of them singletons. With regard to this clone: Antigen: not known.

General study findings and limits: In a later analysis, an Asian-associated ancestry cluster reportedly showed fewer N-insertions than the roughly 730-donor mean. The authors judged a highly shared variant cluster likely a sequencing artifact. Across donors, presence/absence analyses took sequencing depth to be roughly uniform.

CDR3 length: 12 amino acids. Germline CDR1 reads SGHAT; CDR2 reads FQDESV (reference sequence). The V and J ends lost 1 base and 8 bases respectively, with 6 bases between them. The source of this sequence is a man between 18 and 29 years old in good health and CMV-seronegative. The chain has TRBV11-1 and TRBJ2-1; D ambiguous. Input material: PBMCs. The CDR3 DNA is TGTGCCAGCAGCTTAGGGCTCTATGAGCAGTTCTTC. As protein: CASSLGLYEQFF.